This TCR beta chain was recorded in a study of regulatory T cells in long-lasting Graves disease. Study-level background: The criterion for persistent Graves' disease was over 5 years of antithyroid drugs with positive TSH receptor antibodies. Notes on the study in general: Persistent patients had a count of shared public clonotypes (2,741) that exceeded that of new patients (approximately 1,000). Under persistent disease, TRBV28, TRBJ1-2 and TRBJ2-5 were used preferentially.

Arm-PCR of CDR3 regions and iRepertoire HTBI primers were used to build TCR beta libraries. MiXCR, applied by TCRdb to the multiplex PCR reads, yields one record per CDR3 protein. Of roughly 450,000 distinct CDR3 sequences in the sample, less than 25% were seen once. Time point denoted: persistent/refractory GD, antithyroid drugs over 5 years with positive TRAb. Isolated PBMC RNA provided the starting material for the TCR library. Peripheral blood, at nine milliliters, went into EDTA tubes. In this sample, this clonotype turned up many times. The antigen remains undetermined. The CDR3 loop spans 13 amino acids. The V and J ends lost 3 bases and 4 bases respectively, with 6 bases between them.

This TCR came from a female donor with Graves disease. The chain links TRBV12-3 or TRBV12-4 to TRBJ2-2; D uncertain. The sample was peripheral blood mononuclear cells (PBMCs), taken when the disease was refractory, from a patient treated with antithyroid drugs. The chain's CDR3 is CASSFRVTGELFF. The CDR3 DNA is TGTGCCAGCAGTTTTCGGGTCACCGGGGAGCTGTTTTTT.